The rows below give T cell receptor beta chains drawn from one sample of a study of blood T cell repertoires in COVID-19. The repertoire was sequenced with immunoSEQ multiplex PCR; TCRdb's copy has only in-frame clones and lacks some. The sample includes 250,000 to 300,000 clones, approximately 90% of them seen just once. What was sequenced was PBMCs or T cells enriched from blood (not recorded which). The receptors shown here come from a woman aged 25 to 39 who had recovered from COVID-19. CDR3s include the opening cysteine and the closing phenylalanine or tryptophan. A D gene is named only where the DNA matches it firmly. The size field is filled for only some rows; it gives once, few, many or a size class.

cdr3_length d_call j_call clone_size v_call cdr3_aa cdr3_nt
16 TRBD1 TRBJ1-3 NA TRBV4-1 CASSHIRDSSGNTIYF TGCGCCAGCAGCCACATCCGGGACAGCTCTGGAAACACCATATATTTT
15 NA TRBJ1-5 NA TRBV5-6 CASSLGGYSNQPQHF TGTGCCAGCAGCCTCGGGGGATATAGCAATCAGCCCCAGCATTTT
15 TRBD2 TRBJ2-5 NA TRBV6-5 CASSLAGGIEETQYF TGTGCCAGCAGTTTAGCGGGGGGGATTGAAGAGACCCAGTACTTC
15 NA TRBJ2-7 NA TRBV7-2 CASSLEGTYYYEQYF TGTGCCAGCAGCTTAGAAGGGACTTATTACTACGAGCAGTACTTC
16 TRBD2 TRBJ2-6 NA TRBV19 CASFSGRASGANVLTF TGTGCCAGCTTTAGCGGGAGGGCCTCTGGGGCCAACGTCCTGACTTTC
15 NA TRBJ1-4 NA TRBV2 CASRVTGSAVEKLFF TGTGCCAGCCGAGTGACGGGGTCGGCGGTCGAAAAACTGTTTTTT
14 NA TRBJ1-1 NA TRBV7-9 CASSPVPMNTEAFF TGTGCCAGCAGCCCAGTTCCGATGAACACTGAAGCTTTCTTT
16 NA TRBJ1-6 once TRBV10-3 CAISGSQVGPISPLHF TGTGCCATCAGTGGTTCTCAGGTGGGGCCAATTTCACCCCTCCACTTT
17 TRBD2 TRBJ2-2 once TRBV7-9 CASSLAAGEQGTGELFF TGTGCCAGCAGCCTCGCGGCGGGGGAGCAGGGCACCGGGGAGCTGTTTTTT
14 TRBD1 TRBJ1-4 NA TRBV7-9 CASSLTGASEKLFF TGTGCCAGCAGCTTAACAGGGGCTAGTGAAAAACTGTTTTTT
13 NA TRBJ2-7 NA TRBV4-3 CASSQDPLYEQYF TGCGCCAGCAGCCAAGATCCACTTTACGAGCAGTACTTC
14 NA TRBJ2-1 NA TRBV30 CAWGDSPNSDEQFF TGTGCCTGGGGGGACTCCCCAAATTCCGATGAGCAGTTCTTC
13 NA TRBJ2-5 NA TRBV12-3/TRBV12-4 CASSFSGPETQYF TGTGCCAGCAGTTTCTCAGGGCCGGAGACCCAGTACTTC
12 NA TRBJ2-2 NA TRBV2 CASSGLTGELFF TGTGCCAGCAGTGGTTTAACCGGGGAGCTGTTTTTT
19 TRBD1 TRBJ2-6 NA TRBV7-2 CASSLLPGTGINGANVLTF TGTGCCAGCAGCCTCTTGCCCGGGACAGGAATCAATGGGGCCAACGTCCTGACTTTC
13 NA TRBJ2-1 NA TRBV24-1 CATSRFREGGQFF TGTGCCACCAGTCGATTTCGAGAGGGAGGGCAGTTCTTC
15 TRBD2 TRBJ2-1 NA TRBV7-3 CASSPGLAGGNEQFF TGTGCCAGCAGCCCGGGACTAGCGGGAGGCAATGAGCAGTTCTTC
15 TRBD1 TRBJ1-5 NA TRBV28 CASSLGTGANQPQHF TGTGCCAGCAGTTTAGGGACAGGGGCGAATCAGCCCCAGCATTTT
16 TRBD1 TRBJ1-1 NA TRBV19 CASSYRDRERNTEAFF TGTGCCAGTAGCTACCGGGACAGGGAAAGGAACACTGAAGCTTTCTTT
14 TRBD2 TRBJ2-7 NA TRBV5-1 CASSAGLGPYEQYF TGCGCCAGCAGCGCCGGACTAGGACCCTACGAGCAGTACTTC
17 NA TRBJ2-1 NA TRBV25-1 CASSPQWGDGSYNEQFF TGTGCCAGCAGTCCCCAATGGGGGGACGGCTCCTACAATGAGCAGTTCTTC
15 NA TRBJ2-3 NA TRBV5-4 CASSLGGAGTDTQYF TGTGCCAGCAGCTTGGGTGGGGCAGGCACAGATACGCAGTATTTT
15 TRBD1 TRBJ2-7 NA TRBV6-6 CASSYKGTDSYEQYF TGTGCCAGCAGTTATAAAGGGACAGACTCCTACGAGCAGTACTTC